The present entry profiles one TCR beta chain with its context. This sample is part of a study of blood T cell repertoires in COVID-19. Study-level information: Nucleic acid was either cDNA or gDNA, and it came from T cells, B-cell-depleted T cells, or PBMCs.

TCRdb's table, derived via immunoSEQ multiplex PCR, lists solely in-frame clones and lacks some. The table records 260,000 or so clones, about 86% of them present only once. This TCR was recovered from a man older than 75 with acute or convalescent COVID-19. The sample was peripheral blood.

The CDR3: CASSRPRDRGLGYTF. The CDR3 nucleotides read TGTGCCAGCAGTCGACCCCGGGACAGGGGTCTTGGCTACACCTTC. The V gene is TRBV6-2 or TRBV6-3, the J gene TRBJ1-2, with 10 bases identical to TRBD1. Losses at the gene ends were 5 bases for V and 7 bases for J; bases not matched to a gene: 10. The CDR3 extends over 15 amino acids. Germline CDR1 is MNHEY and CDR2 is SVGEGT.